This is a list of T cell receptor beta chains from one sample in a study of blood T cell repertoires in COVID-19. Sequencing used immunoSEQ multiplex PCR; TCRdb keeps in-frame clones, though not all of them. The profile shows a few hundred thousand clones, approximately 86% of them singletons. The source material was peripheral blood. These receptors all come from a woman aged 55-70 years with COVID-19, enrolled during active disease. The CDR3 runs from the conserved cysteine through the conserved F or W. A D gene is named only where the DNA matches it firmly. Not all rows give a size; the values are once, few, many and, for expanded clones, a class.

D	V	size	J	CDR3	DNA
NA	TRBV4-2	NA	TRBJ2-6	CASSQLGQAGSGANVLTF	TGTGCCAGCAGCCAACTTGGACAGGCGGGGTCTGGGGCCAACGTCCTGACTTTC
NA	TRBV6-5	NA	TRBJ2-3	CASRRDLTDTQYF	TGTGCGAGCAGAAGAGATTTAACAGATACGCAGTATTTT
NA	TRBV6-5	NA	TRBJ2-2	CASRSGNTGELFF	TGTGCCAGCAGGTCCGGGAACACCGGGGAGCTGTTTTTT
NA	TRBV27	NA	TRBJ1-4	CASSSPGESNEKLFF	TGTGCCAGCAGTTCCCCAGGGGAGTCTAATGAAAAACTGTTTTTT
NA	TRBV7-2	once	TRBJ2-6	CASRLTFSGANVLTF	TGTGCCAGCAGACTAACTTTCTCTGGGGCCAACGTCCTGACTTTC
TRBD1	TRBV7-9	NA	TRBJ2-3	CASSPGQGPTDTQYF	TGTGCCAGCAGCCCAGGACAGGGTCCCACAGATACGCAGTATTTT
NA	TRBV28	NA	TRBJ1-2	CASSFSPYRANYGYTF	TGTGCCAGCAGTTTTAGTCCGTACAGGGCTAACTATGGCTACACCTTC
NA	TRBV9	NA	TRBJ1-2	CASSADEAGYTF	TGTGCCAGCAGCGCCGACGAGGCTGGCTACACCTTC
NA	TRBV2	NA	TRBJ2-1	CASIFRGSYNEQFF	TGTGCCAGCATATTCAGGGGTTCCTACAATGAGCAGTTCTTC
NA	TRBV6-1	few	TRBJ2-7	CASSDIVGSNGGEQYF	TGTGCCAGCAGTGACATCGTCGGGTCCAATGGTGGCGAGCAGTACTTC
TRBD2	TRBV5-4	NA	TRBJ2-1	CASSGPGLAGHNEQFF	TGTGCCAGCAGCGGACCGGGACTAGCGGGGCACAATGAGCAGTTCTTC
NA	TRBV6-1	NA	TRBJ2-7	CASSEAGAGDLYEQYF	TGTGCCAGCAGTGAAGCGGGGGCTGGTGACCTTTACGAGCAGTACTTC
NA	TRBV9	NA	TRBJ2-1	CASSAPSGGTAYNEQFF	TGTGCCAGCAGCGCCCCCTCAGGGGGGACCGCCTACAATGAGCAGTTCTTC
NA	TRBV5-6	once	TRBJ1-5	CASSLRSGDGNQPQHF	TGTGCCAGCAGCTTACGGTCGGGGGACGGCAATCAGCCCCAGCATTTT
NA	TRBV29-1	few	TRBJ1-1	CSVEASGAAEAFF	TGCAGCGTTGAAGCGTCGGGAGCTGCCGAAGCTTTCTTT
TRBD1	TRBV7-7	NA	TRBJ1-5	CASSPATGGCNQPQHF	TGTGCCAGCAGCCCAGCCACAGGGGGCTGCAATCAGCCCCAGCATTTT
TRBD2	TRBV7-2	once	TRBJ2-2	CASYTSGLAGELFF	TGTGCCAGCTACACTAGCGGCCTGGCCGGGGAGCTGTTTTTT
NA	TRBV10-1	NA	TRBJ1-2	CASSPAHDYGYTF	TGCGCCAGCAGCCCTGCACACGACTATGGCTACACCTTC
TRBD2	TRBV4-1	NA	TRBJ2-1	CASSQDIRAGGLYNEQFF	TGCGCCAGCAGCCAAGATATTAGAGCGGGGGGGCTGTACAATGAGCAGTTCTTC
NA	TRBV4-1	NA	TRBJ1-2	CASSSPELRRHGYTF	TGCGCCAGCAGCTCGCCCGAGTTGCGGCGTCACGGCTACACCTTC
NA	TRBV27	NA	TRBJ2-1	CASATPFQNEQFF	TGTGCCAGCGCTACCCCGTTCCAAAATGAGCAGTTCTTC
NA	TRBV4-1	NA	TRBJ1-2	CASSHRSPEELGRKYGYTF	TGCGCCAGCAGCCATCGGTCTCCCGAGGAGTTAGGTAGGAAATATGGCTACACCTTC
NA	TRBV13	NA	TRBJ2-5	CASSLGADQETQYF	TGTGCCAGCAGCTTAGGGGCAGACCAAGAGACCCAGTACTTC
NA	TRBV19	NA	TRBJ1-5	CASSEGKYSNQPQHF	TGTGCCAGTAGTGAGGGCAAATATAGCAATCAGCCCCAGCATTTT
NA	TRBV11-1	NA	TRBJ2-1	CASSLFGGPYNEQFF	TGTGCCAGCAGCTTATTCGGGGGGCCCTACAATGAGCAGTTCTTC
NA	TRBV19	NA	TRBJ1-2	CASSIPPGHGYTF	TGTGCCAGTAGTATCCCCCCAGGCCATGGCTACACCTTC
NA	TRBV19	NA	TRBJ2-7	CASSIGQNAYEQYF	TGTGCCAGTAGTATAGGCCAGAATGCTTACGAGCAGTACTTC
NA	TRBV12-5	NA	TRBJ2-1	CASGLVRGGGLYNEQFF	TGTGCTAGTGGTTTGGTACGAGGCGGGGGCCTCTACAATGAGCAGTTCTTC
NA	TRBV7-9	NA	TRBJ1-6	CASTKMGGIAYNSPLHF	TGTGCCAGCACCAAGATGGGGGGGATAGCCTATAATTCACCCCTCCACTTT
TRBD1	TRBV5-6	NA	TRBJ1-2	CASSRIGQGEYGYTF	TGTGCCAGCAGCCGCATCGGACAGGGTGAATATGGCTACACCTTC
NA	TRBV12-3/TRBV12-4	many	TRBJ1-2	CASSLSRGGYTF	TGTGCCAGCAGTTTAAGTAGGGGAGGCTACACCTTC
NA	TRBV2	NA	TRBJ1-3	CASSEAGGDSSSGNTIYF	TGTGCCAGCAGTGAAGCAGGGGGAGACAGCAGCTCTGGAAACACCATATATTTT
TRBD1	TRBV5-1	NA	TRBJ2-4	CASPRAGQGTGKNIQYF	TGCGCCAGCCCCCGGGCCGGCCAAGGGACAGGAAAAAACATTCAGTACTTC
NA	TRBV19	once	TRBJ1-6	CASSIGGGSYNSPLHF	TGTGCCAGTAGTATAGGGGGGGGCTCCTATAATTCACCCCTCCACTTT
TRBD2	TRBV11-2	NA	TRBJ2-1	CAVVQRGAGNEQFF	TGTGCCGTTGTCCAGCGGGGGGCGGGGAATGAGCAGTTCTTC
NA	TRBV5-1	NA	TRBJ2-2	CASSSRDSTGELFF	TGCGCCAGCAGCTCGAGGGATTCCACCGGGGAGCTGTTTTTT
NA	TRBV6-5	NA	TRBJ2-7	CASSYWKGGEQYF	TGTGCCAGCAGTTACTGGAAAGGGGGCGAGCAGTACTTC
TRBD2	TRBV12-5	NA	TRBJ2-7	CASGLVIKGLAGAYEQYF	TGTGCTAGTGGTTTGGTAATAAAGGGACTAGCGGGGGCCTACGAGCAGTACTTC
TRBD2	TRBV27	few	TRBJ2-1	CASSSTSGGRNEQFF	TGTGCCAGCAGTTCCACTAGCGGGGGTAGGAATGAGCAGTTCTTC
NA	TRBV6-6	NA	TRBJ1-2	CASSYPVYRAGYTF	TGTGCCAGCAGTTACCCTGTTTACAGGGCTGGCTACACCTTC
NA	TRBV29-1	NA	TRBJ1-1	CSVHSINTEAFF	TGCAGCGTTCACAGCATTAACACTGAAGCTTTCTTT
NA	TRBV29-1	NA	TRBJ2-6	CSVSLAGTSGANVLTF	TGCAGCGTTTCTCTGGCGGGAACCTCTGGGGCCAACGTCCTGACTTTC
TRBD1	TRBV12-3/TRBV12-4	NA	TRBJ1-6	CASKVTGNSPLHF	TGTGCCAGCAAGGTGACAGGGAATTCACCCCTCCACTTT
TRBD1	TRBV3-1/TRBV3-2	NA	TRBJ1-1	CASSARTGYEAFF	TGTGCCAGCAGCGCTCGGACAGGGTATGAAGCTTTCTTT
TRBD2	TRBV18	NA	TRBJ2-2	CASSPTSGGSTGELFF	TGTGCCAGCTCCCCCACTAGCGGGGGCTCCACCGGGGAGCTGTTTTTT
TRBD1	TRBV18	NA	TRBJ1-2	CASSPISGQGASSRGYTF	TGTGCCAGCTCACCAATTTCCGGACAGGGGGCTTCCAGTCGGGGCTACACCTTC
NA	TRBV7-4	NA	TRBJ2-3	CASSLRRNSTDTQYF	TGTGCCAGCAGCTTGAGGCGGAACAGCACAGATACGCAGTATTTT
TRBD2	TRBV4-1	once	TRBJ2-5	CASSPLGGGGETQYF	TGCGCCAGCAGCCCCCTCGGGGGGGGAGGAGAGACCCAGTACTTC